This record looks at one T cell receptor (beta chain) sequence and its context. The data were obtained in a study of blood T cells in healthy people across ages. Donors ranged from roughly 6 to 90 years old and were healthy Caucasians in Russia. Roughly 10 milliliters of peripheral blood were drawn from each donor. It was with a sample-barcoded 5' primer and a J-beta primer mix that a second PCR of roughly 7 to 12 cycles was run. Using its own MiXCR run on the 5' RACE reads, TCRdb lists one record per CDR3 protein. The data hold about 800,000 distinct CDR3 sequences, with approximately 25% observed a single time. V dropped 4 bases and J dropped 1 base, with 13 bases sitting between them. CDR3 length: 14 residues. Germline lookup yields CDR1 GTSNPN and CDR2 SVGIG (reference sequence). These data also formed part of another study, on T cells of mothers and their children.

The chain combines TRBV30 with TRBJ2-5, with D possibly TRBD2 on 6 matching bases. The specimen sequenced was blood. The sequence was collected from a boy younger than 18 in good health. CDR3 protein: CAWIGGDSQETQYF. The CDR3 DNA is TGTGCCTGGATCGGGGGAGACAGCCAAGAGACCCAGTACTTC.